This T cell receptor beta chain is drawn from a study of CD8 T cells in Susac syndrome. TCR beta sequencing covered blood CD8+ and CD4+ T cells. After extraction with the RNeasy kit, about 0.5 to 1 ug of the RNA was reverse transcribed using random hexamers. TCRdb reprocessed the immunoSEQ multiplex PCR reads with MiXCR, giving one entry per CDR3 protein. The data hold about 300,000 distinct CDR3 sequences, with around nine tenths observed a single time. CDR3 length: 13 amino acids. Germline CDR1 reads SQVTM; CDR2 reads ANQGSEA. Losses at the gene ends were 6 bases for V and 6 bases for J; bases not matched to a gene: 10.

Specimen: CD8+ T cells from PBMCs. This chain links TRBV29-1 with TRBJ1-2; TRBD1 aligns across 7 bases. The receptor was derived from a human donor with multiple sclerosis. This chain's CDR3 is CSVNPTGIDGYTF. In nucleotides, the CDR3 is TGCAGCGTCAACCCGACAGGGATCGATGGCTACACCTTC.